This T cell receptor beta chain appears in the sequencing data of a study of shared clonotypes between healthy human individuals. Findings and limits, study-wide: For sorted subsets, rarefaction showed incomplete sequencing despite large depth.

Data came from immunoSEQ multiplex PCR; TCRdb stores just in-frame clones and leaves some out. The profile shows 1.4 million to 1.5 million clones, roughly 96% of them singletons. On this clone: Its antigen is not known.

Germline CDR1 is MNHNS and CDR2 is SASEGT. This CDR3 contains 13 residues. V lost 7 bases to trimming and J lost 1 base, with 10 bases between them. V is TRBV6-1 and J is TRBJ1-1; tentatively, D is TRBD1 (6 bases). The receptor was isolated from a man aged 25 to 45 in good health. Sequenced material: naive CD4+ T cells sorted from blood. The sample's subset: CD45RA+ positively selected. CDR3 coding DNA: TGTGCCAGCACTGTACAGGGGAACACTGAAGCTTTCTTT. Translation: CASTVQGNTEAFF.